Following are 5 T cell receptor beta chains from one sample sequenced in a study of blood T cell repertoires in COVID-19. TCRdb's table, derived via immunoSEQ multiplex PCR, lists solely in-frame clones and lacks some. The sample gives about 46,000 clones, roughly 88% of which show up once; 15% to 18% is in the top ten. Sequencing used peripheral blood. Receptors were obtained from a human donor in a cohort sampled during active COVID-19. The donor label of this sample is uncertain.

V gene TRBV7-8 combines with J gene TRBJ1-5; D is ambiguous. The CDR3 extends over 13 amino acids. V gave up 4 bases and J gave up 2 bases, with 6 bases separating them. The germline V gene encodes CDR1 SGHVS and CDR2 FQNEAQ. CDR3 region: CASSWGGNQPQHF. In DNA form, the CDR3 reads TGTGCCAGCAGCTGGGGAGGCAATCAGCCCCAGCATTTT. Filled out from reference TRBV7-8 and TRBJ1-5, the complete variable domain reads GAGVSQSPRYKVAKRGQDVALRCDPISGHVSLFWYQQALGQGPEFLTYFQNEAQLDKSGLPSDRFFAERPEGSVSTLKIQRTQQEDSAVYLCASSWGGNQPQHFGDGTRLSIL.

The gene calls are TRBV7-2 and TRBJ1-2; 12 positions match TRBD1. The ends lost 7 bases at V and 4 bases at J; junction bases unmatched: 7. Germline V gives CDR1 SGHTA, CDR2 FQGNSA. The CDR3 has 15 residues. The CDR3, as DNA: TGTGCCAGCAACCGACCGGGACAGGGGGCCTATGGCTACACCTTC. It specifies CASNRPGQGAYGYTF.

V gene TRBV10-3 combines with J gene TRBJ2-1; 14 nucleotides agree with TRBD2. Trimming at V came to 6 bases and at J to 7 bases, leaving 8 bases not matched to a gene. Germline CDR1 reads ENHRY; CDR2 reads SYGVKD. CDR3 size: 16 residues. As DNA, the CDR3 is TGTGCCATCAGCAAGACTAGCGGGGGGGCGATAAATGAGCAGTTCTTC. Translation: CAISKTSGGAINEQFF.

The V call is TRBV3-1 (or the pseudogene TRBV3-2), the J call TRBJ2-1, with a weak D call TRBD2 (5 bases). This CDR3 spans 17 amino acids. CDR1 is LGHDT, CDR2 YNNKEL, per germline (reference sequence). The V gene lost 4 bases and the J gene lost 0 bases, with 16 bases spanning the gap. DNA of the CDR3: TGTGCCAGCAGCCCAGGCATTCTAGCCCACTCCTACAATGAGCAGTTCTTC. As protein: CASSPGILAHSYNEQFF.

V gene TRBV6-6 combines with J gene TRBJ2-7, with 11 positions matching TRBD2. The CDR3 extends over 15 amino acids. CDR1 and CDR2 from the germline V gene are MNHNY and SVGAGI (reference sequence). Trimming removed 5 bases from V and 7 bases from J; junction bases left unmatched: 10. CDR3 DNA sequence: TGTGCCAGCAGTACTGGGACTAGCGGCCTGACGGAGCAGTACTTC. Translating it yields CASSTGTSGLTEQYF.